This T cell receptor (beta chain) was sequenced for a study of OX40 agonist ivuxolimab in advanced cancers. As for the study in general: Patients achieving partial responses numbered three: one hepatocellular carcinoma case and two cutaneous melanoma cases.

Study-wide points: Individuals who were partial responders at 0.1-3.0 mg/kg had clonal expansion that ranked among the lowest. Dosing at 0.1 to 3.0 mg/kg was accompanied by clonal expansion of CD4+ and CD8+ blood T cells by week 6. CD8+ T cells (on average) carried more expanded clones than CD4+ T cells.

Germline V gives CDR1 SGHRS, CDR2 YFSETQ. CDR3 length equals 15 residues. The V end was cut by 3 bases, the J end by 0 bases, with 10 bases between. The table came from immunoSEQ multiplex PCR; TCRdb's copy has only in-frame clones and leaves some out. Seen here are about 19,000 clones, roughly 78% observed once, and the top ten hold almost 30%. Of note for this clone: Its specificity is unknown.

This sequence joins TRBV5-1 and TRBJ2-1, with D unclear. The input for sequencing was CD4+ or CD8+ T cells sorted from blood, taken in a trial of the OX40 agonist ivuxolimab. This receptor was obtained from an adult with an advanced solid tumor such as melanoma, head and neck, liver or kidney cancer. The CDR3: CASSWRLSSYNEQFF. The CDR3 DNA reads as TGCGCCAGCAGCTGGCGCCTGAGCTCCTACAATGAGCAGTTCTTC.